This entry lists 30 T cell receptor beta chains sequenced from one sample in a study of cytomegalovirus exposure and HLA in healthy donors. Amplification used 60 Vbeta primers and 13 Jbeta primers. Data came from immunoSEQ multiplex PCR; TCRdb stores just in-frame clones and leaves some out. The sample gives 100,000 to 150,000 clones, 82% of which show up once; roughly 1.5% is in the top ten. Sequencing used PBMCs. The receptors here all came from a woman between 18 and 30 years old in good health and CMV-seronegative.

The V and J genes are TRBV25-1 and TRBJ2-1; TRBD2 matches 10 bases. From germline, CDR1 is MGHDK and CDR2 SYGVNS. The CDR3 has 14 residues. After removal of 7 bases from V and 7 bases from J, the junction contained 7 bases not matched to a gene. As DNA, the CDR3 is TGTGCCAGCAAGTCTAGCGGGAGTTTAAATGAGCAGTTCTTC. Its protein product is CASKSSGSLNEQFF.

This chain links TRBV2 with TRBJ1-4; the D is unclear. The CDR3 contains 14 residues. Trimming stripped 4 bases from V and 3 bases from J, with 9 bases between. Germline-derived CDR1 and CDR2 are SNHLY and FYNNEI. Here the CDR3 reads CASSVTVPNEKLFF. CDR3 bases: TGTGCCAGCAGTGTTACGGTACCTAATGAAAAACTGTTTTTT.

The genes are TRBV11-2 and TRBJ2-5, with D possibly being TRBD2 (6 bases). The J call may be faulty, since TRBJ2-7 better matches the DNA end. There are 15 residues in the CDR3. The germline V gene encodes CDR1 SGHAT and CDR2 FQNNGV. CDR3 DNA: TGTGCCAGCAGCGGGACTGTTACAAACTCCTACGAGCAGTACTTC. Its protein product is CASSGTVTNSYEQYF.

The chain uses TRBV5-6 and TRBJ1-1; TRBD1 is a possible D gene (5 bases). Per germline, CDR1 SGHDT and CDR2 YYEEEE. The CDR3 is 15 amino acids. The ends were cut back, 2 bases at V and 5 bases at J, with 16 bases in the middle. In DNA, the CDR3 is TGTGCCAGCAGCTTATTCCAGGGAATCGGGACTGAAGCTTTCTTT. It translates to CASSLFQGIGTEAFF.

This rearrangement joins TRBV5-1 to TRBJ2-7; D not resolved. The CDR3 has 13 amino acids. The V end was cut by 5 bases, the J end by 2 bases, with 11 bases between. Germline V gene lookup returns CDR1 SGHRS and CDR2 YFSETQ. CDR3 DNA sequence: TGCGCCAGCAGGCGAAAAACCACCTACGAGCAGTACTTC. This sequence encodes CASRRKTTYEQYF.

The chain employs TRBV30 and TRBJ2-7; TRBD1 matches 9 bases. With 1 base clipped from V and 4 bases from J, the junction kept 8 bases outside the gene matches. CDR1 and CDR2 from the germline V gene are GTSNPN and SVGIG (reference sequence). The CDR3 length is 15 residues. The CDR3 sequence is CAWSAGTGGLYEQYF. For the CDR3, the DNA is TGTGCCTGGAGTGCCGGAACAGGGGGCTTGTACGAGCAGTACTTC.

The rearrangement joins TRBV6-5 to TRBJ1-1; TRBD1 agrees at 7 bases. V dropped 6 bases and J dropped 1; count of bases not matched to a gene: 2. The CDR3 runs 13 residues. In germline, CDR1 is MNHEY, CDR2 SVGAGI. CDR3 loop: CASRRQGNTEAFF. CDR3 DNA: TGTGCCAGCAGACGACAGGGGAACACTGAAGCTTTCTTT.

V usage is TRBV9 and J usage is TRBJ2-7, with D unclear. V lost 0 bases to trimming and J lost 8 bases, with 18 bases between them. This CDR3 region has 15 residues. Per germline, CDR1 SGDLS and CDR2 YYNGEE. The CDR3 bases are TGTGCCAGCAGCGTAGGACTTGCGGCAAGCGATAAGCAGTACTTC. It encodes CASSVGLAASDKQYF.

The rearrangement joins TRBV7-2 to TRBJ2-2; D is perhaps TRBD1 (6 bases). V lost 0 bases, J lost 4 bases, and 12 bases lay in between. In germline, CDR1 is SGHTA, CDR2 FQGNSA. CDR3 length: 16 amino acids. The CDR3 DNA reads TGTGCCAGCAGCTTAGCCCCAGGGGCTATCACCGGGGAGCTGTTTTTT. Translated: CASSLAPGAITGELFF.

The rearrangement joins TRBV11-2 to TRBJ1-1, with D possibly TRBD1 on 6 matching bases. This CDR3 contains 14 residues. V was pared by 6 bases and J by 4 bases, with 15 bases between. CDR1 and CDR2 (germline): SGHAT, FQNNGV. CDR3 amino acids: CASSFRGGLTEAFF. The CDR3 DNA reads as TGTGCCAGCAGTTTTAGGGGGGGGCTCACTGAAGCTTTCTTT.

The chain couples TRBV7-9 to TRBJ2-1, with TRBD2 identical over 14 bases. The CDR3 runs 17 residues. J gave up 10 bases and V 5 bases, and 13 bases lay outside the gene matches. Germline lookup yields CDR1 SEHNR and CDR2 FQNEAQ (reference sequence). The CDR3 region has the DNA TGTGCCAGCAGCCGGATAACCGGGACTAGCGGGAGTGGGGAGCAGTTCTTC. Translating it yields CASSRITGTSGSGEQFF.

CDR3 coding DNA: TGTGCCAGCAGTGTGGGACAGTTGAACTACGAGCAGTACTTC. Residues: CASSVGQLNYEQYF. V usage is TRBV6-1 and J usage is TRBJ2-7; 7 nucleotides agree with TRBD1. Germline CDR1 and CDR2: MNHNS and SASEGT. The CDR3 extends over 14 amino acids. Trimming at V came to 4 bases and at J to 3 bases, leaving 6 bases not matched to a gene.

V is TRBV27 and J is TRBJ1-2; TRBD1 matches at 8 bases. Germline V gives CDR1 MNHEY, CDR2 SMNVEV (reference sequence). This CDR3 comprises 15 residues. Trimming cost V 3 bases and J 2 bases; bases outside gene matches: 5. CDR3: CASSFRTGPNYGYTF. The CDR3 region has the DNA TGTGCCAGCAGTTTTCGGACAGGGCCGAACTATGGCTACACCTTC.

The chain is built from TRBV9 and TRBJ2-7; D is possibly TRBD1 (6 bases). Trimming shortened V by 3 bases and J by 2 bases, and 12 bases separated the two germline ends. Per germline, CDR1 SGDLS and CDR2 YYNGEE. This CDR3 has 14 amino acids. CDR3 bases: TGTGCCAGCAGCGAACAGGGTGTCCCCTACGAGCAGTACTTC. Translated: CASSEQGVPYEQYF.

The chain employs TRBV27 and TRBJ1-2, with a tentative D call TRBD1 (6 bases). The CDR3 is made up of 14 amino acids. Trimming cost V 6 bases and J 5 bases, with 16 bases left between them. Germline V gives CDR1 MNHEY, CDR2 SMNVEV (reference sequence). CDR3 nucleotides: TGTGCCAGCAGCCCAACCCAGGGGACGTATGGCTACACCTTC. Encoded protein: CASSPTQGTYGYTF.

CDR3 amino acids: CASRETGGPYEQYF. In nucleotides, the CDR3 is TGTGCCAGCAGGGAAACGGGAGGGCCCTACGAGCAGTACTTC. The rearrangement links TRBV2 to TRBJ2-5; 8 bases line up with TRBD2. Judging by the DNA end, TRBJ2-7 fits better; the J call may be wrong. Germline CDR1 SNHLY, CDR2 FYNNEI. The CDR3 consists of 14 residues.

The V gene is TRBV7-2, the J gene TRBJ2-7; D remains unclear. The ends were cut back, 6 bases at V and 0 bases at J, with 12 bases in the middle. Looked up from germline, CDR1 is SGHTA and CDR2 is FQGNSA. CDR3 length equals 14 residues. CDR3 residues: CASRSDRTSYEQYF. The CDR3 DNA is TGTGCCAGCAGGAGCGACCGAACCTCCTACGAGCAGTACTTC. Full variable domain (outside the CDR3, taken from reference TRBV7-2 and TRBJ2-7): GAGVSQSPSNKVTEKGKDVELRCDPISGHTALYWYRQSLGQGLEFLIYFQGNSAPDKSGLPSDRFSAERTGGSVSTLTIQRTQQEDSAVYLCASRSDRTSYEQYFGPGTRLTVT.

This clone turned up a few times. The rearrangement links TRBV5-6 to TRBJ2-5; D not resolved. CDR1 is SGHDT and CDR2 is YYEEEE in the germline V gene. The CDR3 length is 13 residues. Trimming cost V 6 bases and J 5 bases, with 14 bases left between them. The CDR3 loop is CASTARVTETQYF. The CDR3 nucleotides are TGTGCCAGCACCGCCCGGGTGACGGAGACCCAGTACTTC.

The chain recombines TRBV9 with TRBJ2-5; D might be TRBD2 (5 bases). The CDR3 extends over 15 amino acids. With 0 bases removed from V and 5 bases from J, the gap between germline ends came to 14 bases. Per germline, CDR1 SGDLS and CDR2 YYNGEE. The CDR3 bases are TGTGCCAGCAGCGTAGCCCCTACGAGGGAGGAGACCCAGTACTTC. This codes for CASSVAPTREETQYF.

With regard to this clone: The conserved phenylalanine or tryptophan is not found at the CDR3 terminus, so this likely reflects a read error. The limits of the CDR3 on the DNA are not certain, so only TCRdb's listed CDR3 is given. CDR3 sequence reads: CASSSGRPHRI. This rearrangement joins TRBV5-8 to TRBJ1-2. Germline CDR1 and CDR2: SGHTS and YDEGEE. Counting both end residues, the CDR3 totals 11 amino acids.

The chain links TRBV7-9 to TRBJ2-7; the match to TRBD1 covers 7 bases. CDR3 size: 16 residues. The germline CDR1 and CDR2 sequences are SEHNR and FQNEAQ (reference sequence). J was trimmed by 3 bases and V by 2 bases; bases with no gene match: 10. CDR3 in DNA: TGTGCCAGCAGCTTATACCGTGACAGGGACAGCTACGAGCAGTACTTC. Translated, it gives CASSLYRDRDSYEQYF. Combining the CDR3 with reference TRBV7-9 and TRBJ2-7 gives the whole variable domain DTGVSQNPRHKITKRGQNVTFRCDPISEHNRLYWYRQTLGQGPEFLTYFQNEAQLEKSRLLSDRFSAERPKGSFSTLEIQRTEQGDSAMYLCASSLYRDRDSYEQYFGPGTRLTVT.

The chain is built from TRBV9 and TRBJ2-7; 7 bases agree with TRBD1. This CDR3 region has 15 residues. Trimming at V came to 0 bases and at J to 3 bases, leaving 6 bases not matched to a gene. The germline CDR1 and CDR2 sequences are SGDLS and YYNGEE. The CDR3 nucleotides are TGTGCCAGCAGCGTAGGACAGGGTATTTACTACGAGCAGTACTTC. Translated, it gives CASSVGQGIYYEQYF.

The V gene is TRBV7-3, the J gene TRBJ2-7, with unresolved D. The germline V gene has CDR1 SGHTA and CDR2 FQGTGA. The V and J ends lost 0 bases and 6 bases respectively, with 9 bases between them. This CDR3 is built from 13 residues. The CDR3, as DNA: TGTGCCAGCAGCTTAACGGAGCTGGGCGAGCAGTACTTC. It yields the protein CASSLTELGEQYF. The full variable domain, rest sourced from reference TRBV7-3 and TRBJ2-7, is GAGVSQTPSNKVTEKGKYVELRCDPISGHTALYWYRQSLGQGPEFLIYFQGTGAADDSGLPNDRFFAVRPEGSVSTLKIQRTERGDSAVYLCASSLTELGEQYFGPGTRLTVT.

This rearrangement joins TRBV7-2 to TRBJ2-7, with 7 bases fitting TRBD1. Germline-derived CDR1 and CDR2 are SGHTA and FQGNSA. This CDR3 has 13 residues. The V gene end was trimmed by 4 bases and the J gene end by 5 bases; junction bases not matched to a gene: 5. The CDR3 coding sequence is TGTGCCAGCAGCTCGGGGACAGTAAACGAGCAGTACTTC. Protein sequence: CASSSGTVNEQYF.

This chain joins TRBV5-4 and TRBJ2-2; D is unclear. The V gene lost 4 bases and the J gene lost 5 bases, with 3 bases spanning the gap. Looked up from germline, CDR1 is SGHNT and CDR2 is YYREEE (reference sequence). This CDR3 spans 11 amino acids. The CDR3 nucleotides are TGTGCCAGCAGCGCGACCGGGGAGCTGTTTTTT. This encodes CASSATGELFF.

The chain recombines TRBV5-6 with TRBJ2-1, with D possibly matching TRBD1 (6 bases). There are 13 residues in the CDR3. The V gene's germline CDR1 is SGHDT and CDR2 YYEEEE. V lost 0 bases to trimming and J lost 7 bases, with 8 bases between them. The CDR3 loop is CASSLVRGNEQFF. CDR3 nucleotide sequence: TGTGCCAGCAGCTTGGTAAGGGGGAATGAGCAGTTCTTC.

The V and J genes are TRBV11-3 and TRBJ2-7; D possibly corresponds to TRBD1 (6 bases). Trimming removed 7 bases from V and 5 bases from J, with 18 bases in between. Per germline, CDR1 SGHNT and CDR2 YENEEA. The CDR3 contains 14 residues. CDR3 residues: CASIFARGPHEQYF. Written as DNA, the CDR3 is TGTGCCAGCATTTTTGCCAGGGGACCCCACGAGCAGTACTTC.

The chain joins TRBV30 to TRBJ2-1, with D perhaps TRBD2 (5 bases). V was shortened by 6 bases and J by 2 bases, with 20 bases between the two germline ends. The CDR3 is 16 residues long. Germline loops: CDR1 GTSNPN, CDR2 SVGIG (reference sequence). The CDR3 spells CACKSGSGSPYNEQFF. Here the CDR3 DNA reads TGTGCCTGTAAGTCGGGGTCGGGATCCCCCTACAATGAGCAGTTCTTC.

CDR3 sequence reads: CASRGSGRAGEQYF. In DNA, the CDR3 is TGTGCCAGCAGGGGTAGCGGGAGGGCCGGGGAGCAGTACTTC. J is TRBJ2-7 and V is TRBV7-9; the match to TRBD2 covers 11 bases. This CDR3 region has 14 residues. V shed 6 bases and J 7 bases; nucleotides not matched to a gene: 8. Germline assignment: CDR1 SEHNR and CDR2 FQNEAQ (reference sequence).

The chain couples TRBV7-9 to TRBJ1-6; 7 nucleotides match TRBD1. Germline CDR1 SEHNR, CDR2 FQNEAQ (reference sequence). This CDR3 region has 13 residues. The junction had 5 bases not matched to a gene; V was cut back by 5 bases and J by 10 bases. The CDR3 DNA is TGTGCCAGCAGCATTGACAGGGTATCACCCCTCCACTTT. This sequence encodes CASSIDRVSPLHF.